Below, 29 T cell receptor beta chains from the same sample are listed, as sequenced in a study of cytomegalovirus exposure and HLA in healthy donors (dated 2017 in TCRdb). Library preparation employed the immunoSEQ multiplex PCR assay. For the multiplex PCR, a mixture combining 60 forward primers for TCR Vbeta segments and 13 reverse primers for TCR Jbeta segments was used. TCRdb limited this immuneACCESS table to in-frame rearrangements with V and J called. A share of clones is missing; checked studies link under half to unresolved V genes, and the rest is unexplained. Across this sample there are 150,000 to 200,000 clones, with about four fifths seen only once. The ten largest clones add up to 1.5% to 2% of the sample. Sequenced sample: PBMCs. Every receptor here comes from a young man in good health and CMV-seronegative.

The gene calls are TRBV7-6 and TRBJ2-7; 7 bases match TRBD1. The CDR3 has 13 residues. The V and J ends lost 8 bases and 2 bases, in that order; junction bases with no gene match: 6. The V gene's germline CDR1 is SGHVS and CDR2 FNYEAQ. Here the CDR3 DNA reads TGTGCCAGCTCCCGGGACAGCACCTACGAGCAGTACTTC. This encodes CASSRDSTYEQYF.

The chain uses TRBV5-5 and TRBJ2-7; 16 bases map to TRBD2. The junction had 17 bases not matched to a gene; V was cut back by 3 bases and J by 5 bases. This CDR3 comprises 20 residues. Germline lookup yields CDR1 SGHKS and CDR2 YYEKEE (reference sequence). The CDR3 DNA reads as TGTGCCAGCAGCTACCTGGTACCGGGACTAGCGGGAGGGTCTTTAGACGAGCAGTACTTC. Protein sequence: CASSYLVPGLAGGSLDEQYF.

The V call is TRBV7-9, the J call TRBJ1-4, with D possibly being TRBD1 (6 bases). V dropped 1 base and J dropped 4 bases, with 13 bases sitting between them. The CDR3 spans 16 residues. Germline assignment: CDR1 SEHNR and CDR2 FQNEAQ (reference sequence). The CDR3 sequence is CASSLVTGIFNEKLFF. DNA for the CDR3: TGTGCCAGCAGCTTAGTGACAGGCATCTTTAATGAAAAACTGTTTTTT.

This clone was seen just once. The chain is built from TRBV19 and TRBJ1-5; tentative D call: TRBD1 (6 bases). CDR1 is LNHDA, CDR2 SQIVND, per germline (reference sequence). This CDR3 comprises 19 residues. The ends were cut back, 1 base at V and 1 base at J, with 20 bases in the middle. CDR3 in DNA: TGTGCCAGTAGTATAGTACAGGGCGGAATGTCAGGAAGCAATCAGCCCCAGCATTTT. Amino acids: CASSIVQGGMSGSNQPQHF.

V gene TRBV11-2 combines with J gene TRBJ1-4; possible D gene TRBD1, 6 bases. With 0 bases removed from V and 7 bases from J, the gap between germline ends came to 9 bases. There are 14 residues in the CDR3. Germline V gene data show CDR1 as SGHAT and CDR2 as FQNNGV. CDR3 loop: CASSLDQGPEKLFF. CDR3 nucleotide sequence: TGTGCCAGCAGCTTAGATCAGGGGCCTGAAAAACTGTTTTTT.

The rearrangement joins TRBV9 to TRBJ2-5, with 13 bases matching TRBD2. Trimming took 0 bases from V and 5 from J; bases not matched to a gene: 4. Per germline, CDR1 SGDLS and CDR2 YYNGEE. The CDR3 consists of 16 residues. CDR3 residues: CASSVGMGLAGETQYF. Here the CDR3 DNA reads TGTGCCAGCAGCGTAGGCATGGGACTAGCGGGGGAGACCCAGTACTTC.

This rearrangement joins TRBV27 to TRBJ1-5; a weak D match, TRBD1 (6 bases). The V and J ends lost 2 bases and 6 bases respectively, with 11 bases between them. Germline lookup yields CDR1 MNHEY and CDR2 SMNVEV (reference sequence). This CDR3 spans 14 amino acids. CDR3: CASSLGGGSQPQHF. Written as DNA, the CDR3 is TGTGCCAGCAGTTTAGGGGGGGGCTCTCAGCCCCAGCATTTT.

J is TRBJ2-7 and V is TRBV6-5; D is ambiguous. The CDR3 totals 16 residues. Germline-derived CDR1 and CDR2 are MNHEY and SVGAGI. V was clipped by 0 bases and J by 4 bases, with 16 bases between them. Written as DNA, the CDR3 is TGTGCCAGCAGTTACTCGCCAGGTACACTTCGGTACGAGCAGTACTTC. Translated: CASSYSPGTLRYEQYF.

The CDR3 reads CASSRLPGTSGDKETQYF. The CDR3 DNA reads as TGCGCCAGCAGCCGACTACCCGGGACTAGCGGGGATAAAGAGACCCAGTACTTC. This chain uses TRBV4-1 with TRBJ2-5, with 13 bases that match TRBD2. This CDR3 region has 18 residues. Germline lookup yields CDR1 MGHRA and CDR2 YSYEKL. The V and J ends lost 4 bases and 3 bases, in that order; junction bases with no gene match: 11.

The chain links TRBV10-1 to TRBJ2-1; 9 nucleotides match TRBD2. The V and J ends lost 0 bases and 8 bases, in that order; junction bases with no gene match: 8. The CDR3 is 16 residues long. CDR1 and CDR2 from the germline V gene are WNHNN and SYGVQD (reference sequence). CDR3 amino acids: CASSESTGGGEDEQFF. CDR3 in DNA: TGCGCCAGCAGTGAGTCGACGGGCGGGGGGGAGGATGAGCAGTTCTTC.

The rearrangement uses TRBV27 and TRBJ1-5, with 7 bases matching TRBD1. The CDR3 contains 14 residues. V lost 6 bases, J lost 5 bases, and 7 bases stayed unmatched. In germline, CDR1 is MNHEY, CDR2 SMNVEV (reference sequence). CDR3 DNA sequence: TGTGCCAGCAGAAATACAGGGGACGATCAGCCCCAGCATTTT. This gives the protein CASRNTGDDQPQHF.

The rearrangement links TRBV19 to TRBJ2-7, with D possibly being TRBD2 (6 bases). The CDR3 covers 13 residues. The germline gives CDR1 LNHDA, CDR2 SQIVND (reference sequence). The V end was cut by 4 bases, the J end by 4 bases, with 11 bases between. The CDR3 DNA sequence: TGTGCCAGTAGTACGCTAGCGAGATACGAGCAGTACTTC. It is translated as CASSTLARYEQYF. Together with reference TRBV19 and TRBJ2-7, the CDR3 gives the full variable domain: DGGITQSPKYLFRKEGQNVTLSCEQNLNHDAMYWYRQDPGQGLRLIYYSQIVNDFQKGDIAEGYSVSREKKESFPLTVTSAQKNPTAFYLCASSTLARYEQYFGPGTRLTVT.

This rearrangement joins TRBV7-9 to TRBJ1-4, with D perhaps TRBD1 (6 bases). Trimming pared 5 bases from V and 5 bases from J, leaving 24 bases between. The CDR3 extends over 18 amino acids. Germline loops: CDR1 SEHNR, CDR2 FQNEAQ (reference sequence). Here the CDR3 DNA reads TGTGCCAGCAGCCCCCTATATGCACACAGGGATCCCAATGAAAAACTGTTTTTT. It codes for CASSPLYAHRDPNEKLFF.

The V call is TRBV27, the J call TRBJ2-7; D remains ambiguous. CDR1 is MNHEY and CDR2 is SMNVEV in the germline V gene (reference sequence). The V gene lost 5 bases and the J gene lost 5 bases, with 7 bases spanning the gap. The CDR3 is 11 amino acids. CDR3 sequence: CASSTFNEQYF. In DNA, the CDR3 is TGTGCCAGCAGTACTTTCAACGAGCAGTACTTC.

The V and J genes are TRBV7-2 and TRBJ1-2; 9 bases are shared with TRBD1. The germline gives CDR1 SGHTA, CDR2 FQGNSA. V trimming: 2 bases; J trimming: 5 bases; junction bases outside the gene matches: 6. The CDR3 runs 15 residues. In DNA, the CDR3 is TGTGCCAGCAGCTTATTGGCGGGGACAGGGTATGGCTACACCTTC. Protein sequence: CASSLLAGTGYGYTF.

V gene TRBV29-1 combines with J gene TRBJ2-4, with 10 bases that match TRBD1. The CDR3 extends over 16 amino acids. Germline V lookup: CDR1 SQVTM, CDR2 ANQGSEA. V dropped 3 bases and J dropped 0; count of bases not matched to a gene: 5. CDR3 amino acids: CSVEGQGTVAKNIQYF. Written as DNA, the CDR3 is TGCAGCGTTGAGGGACAGGGGACCGTAGCCAAAAACATTCAGTACTTC.

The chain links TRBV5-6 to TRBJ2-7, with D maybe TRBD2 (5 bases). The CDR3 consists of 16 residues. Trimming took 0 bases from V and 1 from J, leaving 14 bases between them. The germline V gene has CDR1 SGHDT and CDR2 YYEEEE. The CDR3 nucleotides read TGTGCCAGCAGCTTGGGCGGGTCAGTAAGGTCCTACGAGCAGTACTTC. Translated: CASSLGGSVRSYEQYF.

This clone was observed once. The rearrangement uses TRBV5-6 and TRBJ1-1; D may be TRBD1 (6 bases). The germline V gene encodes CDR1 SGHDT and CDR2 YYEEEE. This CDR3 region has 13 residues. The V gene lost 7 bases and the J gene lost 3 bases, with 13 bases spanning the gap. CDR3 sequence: CASVLWGHTEAFF. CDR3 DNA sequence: TGTGCCAGCGTTTTGTGGGGGCACACTGAAGCTTTCTTT. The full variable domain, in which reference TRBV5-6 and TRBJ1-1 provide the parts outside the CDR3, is DAGVTQSPTHLIKTRGQQVTLRCSPKSGHDTVSWYQQALGQGPQFIFQYYEEEERQRGNFPDRFSGHQFPNYSSELNVNALLLGDSALYLCASVLWGHTEAFFGQGTRLTVV.

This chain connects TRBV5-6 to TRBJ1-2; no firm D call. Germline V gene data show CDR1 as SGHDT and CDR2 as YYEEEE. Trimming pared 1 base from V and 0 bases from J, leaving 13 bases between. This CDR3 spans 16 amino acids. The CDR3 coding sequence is TGTGCCAGCAGCTTGATACCCTCGGGGACTAACTATGGCTACACCTTC. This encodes CASSLIPSGTNYGYTF.

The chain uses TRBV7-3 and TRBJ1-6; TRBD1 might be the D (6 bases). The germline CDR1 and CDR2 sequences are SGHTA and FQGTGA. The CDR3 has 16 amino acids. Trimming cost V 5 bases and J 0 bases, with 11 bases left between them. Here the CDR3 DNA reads TGTGCCAGCAGCGCGACAGGACCCTCCTATAATTCACCCCTCCACTTT. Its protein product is CASSATGPSYNSPLHF.

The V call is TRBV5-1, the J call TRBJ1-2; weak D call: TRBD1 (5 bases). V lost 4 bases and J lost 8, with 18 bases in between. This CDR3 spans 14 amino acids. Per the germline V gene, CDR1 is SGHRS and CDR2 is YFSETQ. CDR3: CASSTDPGGAGYTF. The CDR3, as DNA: TGCGCCAGCAGCACAGACCCGGGGGGAGCCGGCTACACCTTC.

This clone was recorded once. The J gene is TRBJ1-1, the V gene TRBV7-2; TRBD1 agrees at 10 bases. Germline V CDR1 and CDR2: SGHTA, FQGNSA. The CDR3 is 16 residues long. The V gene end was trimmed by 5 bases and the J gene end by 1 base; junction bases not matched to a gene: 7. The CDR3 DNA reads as TGTGCCAGCAGCCCCGACAGGGGGCCGGGGAACACTGAAGCTTTCTTT. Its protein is CASSPDRGPGNTEAFF.

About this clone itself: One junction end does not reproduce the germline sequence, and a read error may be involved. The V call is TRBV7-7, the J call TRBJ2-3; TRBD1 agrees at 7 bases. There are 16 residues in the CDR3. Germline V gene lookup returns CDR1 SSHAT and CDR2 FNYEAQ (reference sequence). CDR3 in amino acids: CASSPRRTGLTDTQYF. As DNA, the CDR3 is TGTGCTAGCAGCCCTCGTCGGACAGGATTGACAGATACGCAGTATTTT.

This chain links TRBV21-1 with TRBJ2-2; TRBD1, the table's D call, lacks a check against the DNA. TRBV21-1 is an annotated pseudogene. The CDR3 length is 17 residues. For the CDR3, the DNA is TGTGCCAGCAGCAATCTGCGCCGGGACAGGGAGACCGGGGAGCTGTTTTTT. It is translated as CASSNLRRDRETGELFF.

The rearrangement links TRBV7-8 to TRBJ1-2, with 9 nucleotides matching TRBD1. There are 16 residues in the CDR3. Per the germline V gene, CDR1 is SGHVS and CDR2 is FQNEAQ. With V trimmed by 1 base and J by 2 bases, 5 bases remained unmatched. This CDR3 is CASSLGNRGQNYGYTF. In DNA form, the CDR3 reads TGTGCCAGCAGCTTAGGTAACAGGGGGCAGAACTATGGCTACACCTTC.

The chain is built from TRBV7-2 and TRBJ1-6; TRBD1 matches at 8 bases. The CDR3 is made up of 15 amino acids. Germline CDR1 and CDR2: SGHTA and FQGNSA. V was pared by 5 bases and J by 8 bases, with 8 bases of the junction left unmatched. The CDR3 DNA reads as TGTGCCAGCAGCCCCGGGACAGGTTCCTATTCACCCCTCCACTTT. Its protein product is CASSPGTGSYSPLHF.

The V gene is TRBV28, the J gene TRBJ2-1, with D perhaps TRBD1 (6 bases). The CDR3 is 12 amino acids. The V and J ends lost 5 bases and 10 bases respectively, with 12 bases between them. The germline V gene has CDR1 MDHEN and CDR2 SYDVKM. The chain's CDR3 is CASSPSRGEQFF. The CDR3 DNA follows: TGTGCCAGCAGTCCCTCAAGGGGGGAGCAGTTCTTC.

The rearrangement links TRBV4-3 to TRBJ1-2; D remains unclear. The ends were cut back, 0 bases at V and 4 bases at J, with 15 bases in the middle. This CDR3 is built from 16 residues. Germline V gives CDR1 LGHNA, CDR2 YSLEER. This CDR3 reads CASSQDKSRRPYGYTF. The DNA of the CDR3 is TGCGCCAGCAGCCAAGATAAGAGCAGGCGTCCCTATGGCTACACCTTC.

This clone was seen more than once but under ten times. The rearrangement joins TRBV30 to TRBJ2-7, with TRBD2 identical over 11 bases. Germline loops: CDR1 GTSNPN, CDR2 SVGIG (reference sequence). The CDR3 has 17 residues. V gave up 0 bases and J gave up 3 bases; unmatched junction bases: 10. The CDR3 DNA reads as TGTGCCTGGAGTGTGGGCAAGACTAGCGGGATAGTCTACGAGCAGTACTTC. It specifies CAWSVGKTSGIVYEQYF.